The 2 T cell receptor beta chains given below trace back to one sample, sequenced in a study of CD8+ T cells in alopecia areata. As to treatment: oral pan-JAK inhibitor, 5-10 mg twice daily. Extracted RNA was reverse transcribed, and the resulting cDNA served as sequencing template. TCRdb's copy holds only in-frame clones and misses some; the assay was immunoSEQ multiplex PCR. The sample includes 95,000 to 100,000 clones, 60% to 65% of them seen just once. The material was CD8+ T cells sorted from blood, obtained at week 4, from a patient treated with tofacitinib. Receptors were obtained from a human donor with alopecia areata.

There are a few counts of this clone. V is TRBV5-6 and J is TRBJ1-1; D is uncertain. The CDR3 is made up of 14 amino acids. Trimming pared 5 bases from V and 1 base from J, leaving 12 bases between. Germline V gives CDR1 SGHDT, CDR2 YYEEEE. The CDR3 nucleotides are TGTGCCAGCAGTTGGGAGGTTAAGAACACTGAAGCTTTCTTT. It codes for CASSWEVKNTEAFF.

The rearrangement links TRBV4-1 to TRBJ2-1; D possibly corresponds to TRBD1 (6 bases). Trimming left V 3 bases short and J 5 bases short, with 14 bases between. The germline V gene encodes CDR1 MGHRA and CDR2 YSYEKL. CDR3 size: 15 residues. The CDR3 coding sequence is TGCGCCAGCAGCCAGACAGGCACAACTAACAATGAGCAGTTCTTC. This translates into CASSQTGTTNNEQFF.